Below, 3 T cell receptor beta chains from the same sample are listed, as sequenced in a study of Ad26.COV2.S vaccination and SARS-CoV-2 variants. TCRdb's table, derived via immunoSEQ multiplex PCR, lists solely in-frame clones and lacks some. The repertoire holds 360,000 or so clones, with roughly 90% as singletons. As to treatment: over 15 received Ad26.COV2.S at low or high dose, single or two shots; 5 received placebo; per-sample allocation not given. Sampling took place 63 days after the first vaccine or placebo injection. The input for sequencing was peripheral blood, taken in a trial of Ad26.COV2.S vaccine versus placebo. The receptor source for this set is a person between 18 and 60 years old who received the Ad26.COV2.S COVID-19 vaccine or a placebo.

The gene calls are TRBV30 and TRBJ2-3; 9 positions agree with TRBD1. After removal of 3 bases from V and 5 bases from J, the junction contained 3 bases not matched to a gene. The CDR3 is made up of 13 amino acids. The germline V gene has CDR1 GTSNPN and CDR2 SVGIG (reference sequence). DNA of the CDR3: TGTGCCTGGAGGACAGGGGGGAGAGATACGCAGTATTTT. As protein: CAWRTGGRDTQYF.

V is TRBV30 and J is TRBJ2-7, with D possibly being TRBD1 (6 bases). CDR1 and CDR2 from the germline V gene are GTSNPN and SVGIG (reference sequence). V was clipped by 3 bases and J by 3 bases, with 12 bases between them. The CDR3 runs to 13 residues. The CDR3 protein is CAWRVGRGYEQYF. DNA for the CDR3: TGTGCCTGGAGGGTAGGCAGGGGCTACGAGCAGTACTTC.

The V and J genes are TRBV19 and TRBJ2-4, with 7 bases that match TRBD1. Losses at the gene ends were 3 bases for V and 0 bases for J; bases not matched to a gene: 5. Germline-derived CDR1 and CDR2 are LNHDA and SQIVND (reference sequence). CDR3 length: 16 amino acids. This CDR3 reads CASSMRAGGAKNIQYF. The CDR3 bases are TGTGCCAGTAGTATGCGGGCAGGGGGAGCCAAAAACATTCAGTACTTC.